This T cell receptor beta chain derives from a study of shared clonotypes between healthy human individuals. Findings and limits, study-wide: All-four-donor shared clonotypes had higher generation probabilities than non-shared clonotypes did. On the whole, naive subsets had larger estimated richness than memory subsets had.

Trimming cost V 5 bases and J 0 bases, with 2 bases left between them. The CDR3 has 12 residues. Germline CDR1 reads MDHEN; CDR2 reads SYDVKM. Adult donors, all healthy and HIV-negative, had no recent acute infections or vaccinations. The test was conducted at deep level. Using immunoSEQ multiplex PCR, the repertoire was profiled, and TCRdb retains in-frame clones only, with some absent. Of about 1 million clones detected, around 74% appear once; the ten largest clones hold approximately 1.5%. Concerning this clone: What it binds is unknown. A much larger clone differs from this one at a single base, so this may be a read error.

The sequence derives from a man younger than 35 in good health. The material sequenced was memory CD4+ T cells sorted from blood. Noted subset: CD45RA-negative fraction. V gene TRBV28 combines with J gene TRBJ1-3; D is uncertain. The CDR3 DNA reads as TGTGCCAGCAGTCCCTCTGGAAACACCATATATTTT. It yields the protein CASSPSGNTIYF.